The 3 T cell receptor beta chains below all came from one sample that was sequenced in a study of blood T cells in healthy people across ages. A J-beta primer mix and a sample-barcoded 5' primer were used in a second PCR of about 7 to 12 cycles. One entry per CDR3 protein, called by TCRdb with MiXCR from the 5' RACE reads. Here the sample spans about 900,000 distinct CDR3 sequences, approximately 67% being singletons. The sequenced sample consisted of blood. The receptors were sampled from a man aged 25-45 years in good health.

This clonotype was counted once. The chain combines TRBV5-5 with TRBJ2-1; 12 bases map to TRBD2. Germline loops: CDR1 SGHKS, CDR2 YYEKEE (reference sequence). The CDR3 spans 17 residues. V shed 4 bases and J 1 base; nucleotides not matched to a gene: 6. The CDR3 region has the DNA TGTGCCAGCAGCCGCGGACTAGCGGGGCTTTCCTACAATGAGCAGTTCTTC. This encodes CASSRGLAGLSYNEQFF.

A remark on this clonotype: At one end the junction does not follow the germline gene, possibly because of a read error. The V gene is TRBV27, the J gene TRBJ2-5; no clear D. Germline CDR1 is MNHEY and CDR2 is SMNVEV (reference sequence). This CDR3 contains 15 residues. CDR3 DNA sequence: TGTGCCTGCAGTCTGACGGTGGGCATTGCAGAGACCCAGTACTTC. This codes for CACSLTVGIAETQYF.

V usage is TRBV7-2 and J usage is TRBJ1-2; 10 bases are shared with TRBD1. Trimming removed 1 base from V and 5 bases from J; junction bases left unmatched: 7. From germline, CDR1 is SGHTA and CDR2 FQGNSA. The CDR3 sequence is 16 residues long. The CDR3 DNA sequence: TGTGCCAGCAGCTTAGGGATAGGGGACAGGGGATATGGCTACACCTTC. Translating gives CASSLGIGDRGYGYTF.